This T cell receptor (beta chain) originates from a study of blood T cell repertoires in COVID-19. Measured with immunoSEQ multiplex PCR; TCRdb has only the in-frame clones, and not every one. The sample shows around 250,000 clones, over 75% of them seen only once. CDR1 and CDR2 (germline): MDHEN, SYDVKM. CDR3 length: 13 amino acids. Trimming took 1 base from V and 2 from J, leaving 6 bases between them. V usage is TRBV28 and J usage is TRBJ2-7; no clear D gene. The sequenced sample was PBMCs or T cells enriched from blood (not recorded which). The origin of this receptor is a man aged 18-30 years who had recovered from COVID-19. DNA of the CDR3: TGTGCCAGCAGTTTATCTTCGGCCTACGAGCAGTACTTC. It encodes CASSLSSAYEQYF.